A selection of T cell receptor beta chains follows, all from one sample in a study of radiation and T cells in renal cell carcinoma. Profiled with immunoSEQ multiplex PCR; TCRdb holds only in-frame clones, not every one. The sample has just over 150,000 clones, approximately 88% seen once. The input for sequencing was blood, taken from a patient whose treatment included radiotherapy and nephrectomy. The receptors stem from a woman aged 50 to 60 with renal cell carcinoma. Both conserved end residues are part of each CDR3. D genes are given only for firm matches. Clone size, where shown, is once, few, many, or a class for clones that have expanded.

TRBV5-5	NA	TRBJ2-3	11	NA	CAAGSPDTQYF	TGTGCAGCTGGCTCACCGGATACGCAGTATTTT
TRBV9	NA	TRBJ2-3	13	NA	CASSVWRSDTQYF	TGTGCCAGCAGCGTATGGAGGAGTGATACGCAGTATTTT
TRBV19	NA	TRBJ1-5	15	NA	CASSIVRDSDQPQHF	TGTGCCAGTAGTATAGTCCGCGACAGTGATCAGCCCCAGCATTTT
TRBV2	NA	TRBJ2-2	13	NA	CASSRENTGELFF	TGTGCCAGCTCGCGCGAGAACACCGGGGAGCTGTTTTTT
TRBV12-5	NA	TRBJ1-5	16	TRBD1	CASGRGTGLFDQPQHF	TGTGCTAGTGGGCGCGGGACAGGGTTGTTCGATCAGCCCCAGCATTTT
TRBV11-2	NA	TRBJ2-3	16	NA	CASSISQAADTDTQYF	TGTGCCAGCAGCATTTCACAGGCGGCCGACACAGATACGCAGTATTTT
TRBV19	NA	TRBJ2-1	16	NA	CASSIRGEGSGDEQFF	TGTGCCAGTAGTATAAGAGGGGAAGGGAGTGGCGATGAGCAGTTCTTC
TRBV13	NA	TRBJ2-2	16	TRBD2	CASSLDRGDETGELFF	TGTGCCAGCAGCTTAGACCGGGGGGATGAAACCGGGGAGCTGTTTTTT
TRBV7-2	NA	TRBJ2-7	18	TRBD1	CASSVTSGQTVPLYEQYF	TGTGCCAGCAGCGTCACCTCGGGACAGACGGTACCACTCTACGAGCAGTACTTC
TRBV5-1	NA	TRBJ1-2	13	NA	CASSPDSAEGYTF	TGCGCCAGCAGCCCAGACAGTGCGGAGGGCTACACCTTC
TRBV7-3	NA	TRBJ2-5	14	TRBD1	CASSDTGGQETQYF	TGTGCCAGCAGCGACACAGGGGGCCAAGAGACCCAGTACTTC
TRBV19	NA	TRBJ1-5	16	TRBD1	CASSIVGGFSNQPQHF	TGTGCCAGTAGTATAGTAGGGGGCTTCAGTAATCAGCCCCAGCATTTT
TRBV18	few	TRBJ2-7	14	NA	CASSPPHDTYEQYF	TGTGCCAGCTCACCACCCCACGACACCTACGAGCAGTACTTC
TRBV7-8	NA	TRBJ1-5	17	NA	CASSSGTTRLSNQPQHF	TGTGCCAGCAGCTCTGGGACAACCCGACTTAGCAATCAGCCCCAGCATTTT
TRBV15	NA	TRBJ1-2	16	NA	CATSRDSLRQDYGYTF	TGTGCCACCAGCAGAGATTCGCTGCGGCAGGACTATGGCTACACCTTC
TRBV6-5	once	TRBJ1-1	16	NA	CASSSAQGGLIGEAFF	TGTGCCAGCAGTTCGGCTCAAGGGGGGCTGATCGGTGAAGCTTTCTTT
TRBV7-2	NA	TRBJ1-2	17	TRBD1	CASSFGASRQGLHGYTF	TGTGCCAGCAGCTTTGGGGCTAGTCGACAGGGGCTACATGGCTACACCTTC
TRBV5-5	NA	TRBJ2-5	16	TRBD2	CASSSGLAGGPKTQYF	TGTGCCAGCAGCTCCGGACTAGCGGGGGGGCCGAAGACCCAGTACTTC
TRBV4-1	NA	TRBJ2-1	13	NA	CASSQRGVTEQFF	TGCGCCAGCAGCCAGAGGGGCGTCACTGAGCAGTTCTTC
TRBV6-5	NA	TRBJ1-6	13	NA	CASSPTPNSPLHF	TGTGCCAGCAGCCCAACACCGAATTCACCCCTCCACTTT
TRBV9	NA	TRBJ2-3	13	TRBD2	CASSQAGADTQYF	TGTGCCAGCTCCCAAGCGGGGGCAGATACGCAGTATTTT
TRBV7-2	NA	TRBJ1-2	15	NA	CASSLARNRASGYTF	TGTGCCAGCAGCTTAGCCCGAAACAGGGCCTCGGGCTACACCTTC